This T cell receptor beta chain is from a study of T-cell reconstitution after alpha-beta-depleted transplantation in children. This clonotype has just a few counts. Its antigen remains unidentified. Broader study findings: Several patients had high TCRbeta diversity at day 60; it came from surviving recipient T cells and thymic progenitors. The study reportedly traced alpha-beta T cells about two months after transplant to several hundred expanded graft clones. Newly produced T cells mostly accounted for T-cell counts and diversity one year post-transplant.

Preparation of the TCRbeta library used unique molecular identifiers. TCRdb reprocessed the PCR reads via MiXCR and lists one record per CDR3 protein. The data show a few hundred thousand distinct CDR3 sequences, 10% to 15% seen once. This CDR3 spans 16 amino acids. This clonotype originated in a male patient aged 10 to 17 who had a stem cell transplant for acute myeloid leukemia, so the T cells may come from the graft donor. Material: PBMCs, mostly from graft donor cells, obtained 360 days after TCRalphabeta/CD19-depleted stem cell transplant. The genes are TRBV21-1 and TRBJ2-7; TRBD2 is the table's D call, not checked against the DNA. TRBV21-1 is an annotated pseudogene. DNA of the CDR3: TGTGCCAGCAGCAAAGCGGGGGAGGGGGTCCCCTACGAGCAGTACTTC. Translating it yields CASSKAGEGVPYEQYF.